Reported below is one TCR beta chain. The antigen remains undetermined. J gave up 8 bases and V 7 bases, and 21 bases lay outside the gene matches. The CDR3 is made up of 17 amino acids. CDR1 is SGHTS, CDR2 YDEGEE, per germline. These data are taken from a study of cytomegalovirus exposure and HLA in healthy donors. Study results and limitations: A later analysis associated 16,951 TCR beta sequences with HLA alleles at a 0.05 false discovery rate. TCR beta V- and J-gene trimming, according to a later analysis, was linked to a missense DCLRE1C variant.

The primer mix had 60 Vbeta and 13 Jbeta primers. Authors' data handling: As a later analysis found, there were 70 million to 80 million unique TCR beta chains, of which 8.5 million to 14 million were shared. Repertoires were generated with immunoSEQ multiplex PCR, while TCRdb's copy carries only in-frame clones and drops some. V, J and clone size were drawn from that table, and D and trimming were deduced from the DNA. The sample holds roughly 180,000 clones; approximately 80% are singletons and the top ten take roughly 0.75%. The specimen was PBMCs. The chain uses TRBV5-8 and TRBJ2-1; 7 bases agree with TRBD2. The receptor was isolated from a woman aged 18-29 years in good health and CMV-seronegative. CDR3 loop: CASRRLALRVTLYEQFF. For the CDR3, the DNA is TGTGCCAGCCGCCGACTAGCACTCCGGGTAACCCTCTATGAGCAGTTCTTC.